This T cell receptor (beta chain) was captured in a study of Tregs in tolerant kidney transplant recipients. This clone was counted only a few times. Its target is not known. Sequencing used immunoSEQ multiplex PCR; TCRdb keeps in-frame clones, though not all of them. This sample has tens of thousands of clones, with around 83% found just once. The CDR3 has 13 amino acids. Trimming stripped 4 bases from V and 4 bases from J, with 13 bases between. Germline CDR1 is SQVTM and CDR2 is ANQGSEA. General study points: Activated donor B cell expansion appeared to reveal the most relevant donor-specific TCRbeta repertoire. This study did not directly address biological reproducibility.

The clonotype was recovered from a human donor in good health. The specimen was CD4+ T cells from blood. The rearrangement joins TRBV29-1 to TRBJ1-2; weak D call: TRBD1 (6 bases). The CDR3 region is CSVGSGDVYGYTF. The CDR3 nucleotides are TGCAGCGTTGGGTCAGGGGATGTCTATGGCTACACCTTC. The full variable domain, its missing parts supplied by reference TRBV29-1 and TRBJ1-2, is SAVISQKPSRDICQRGTSLTIQCQVDSQVTMMFWYRQQPGQSLTLIATANQGSEATYESGFVIDKFPISRPNLTFSTLTVSNMSPEDSSIYLCSVGSGDVYGYTFGSGTRLTVV.